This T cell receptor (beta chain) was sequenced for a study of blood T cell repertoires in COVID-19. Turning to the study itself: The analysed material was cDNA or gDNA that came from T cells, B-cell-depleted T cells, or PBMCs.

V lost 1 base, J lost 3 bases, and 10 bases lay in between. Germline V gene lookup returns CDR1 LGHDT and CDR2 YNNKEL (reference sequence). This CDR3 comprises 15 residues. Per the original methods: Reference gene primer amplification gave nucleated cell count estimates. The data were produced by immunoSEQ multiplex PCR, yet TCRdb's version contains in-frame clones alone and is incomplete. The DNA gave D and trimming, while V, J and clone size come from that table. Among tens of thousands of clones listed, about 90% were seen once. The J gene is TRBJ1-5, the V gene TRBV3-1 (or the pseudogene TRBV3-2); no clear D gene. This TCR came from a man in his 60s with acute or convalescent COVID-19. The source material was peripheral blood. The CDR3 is CASSQGHMDNQPQHF. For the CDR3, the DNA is TGTGCCAGCAGCCAAGGACACATGGACAATCAGCCCCAGCATTTT.